The source of this T cell receptor (beta chain) is a study of blood T cell repertoires in COVID-19. Across the whole study: From the United States, Italy and Spain came samples of acute and convalescent COVID-19. Sources were T cells, B-cell-depleted T cells, or PBMCs; the material itself was cDNA or gDNA.

Study processing details: Researchers report that nucleated cell counts were estimated from reference gene primer amplification. The assay was immunoSEQ multiplex PCR, and TCRdb's table has in-frame clones only and misses some. V and J calls and clone size are given by that table; D and trimming were obtained from the DNA. The sample shows some 250,000 clones, roughly 88% of them seen only once. The sample holds one count of this clone. This CDR3 contains 13 residues. From germline, CDR1 is LNHDA and CDR2 SQIVND (reference sequence). Trimming removed 1 base from V and 2 bases from J, with 6 bases in between.

This chain connects TRBV19 to TRBJ2-7; D remains unclear. This TCR was recovered from a man older than 75 with acute or convalescent COVID-19. The sequenced sample consisted of peripheral blood. DNA of the CDR3: TGTGCCAGTAGTATAGGACACACCTACGAGCAGTACTTC. The encoded protein is CASSIGHTYEQYF.